This entry describes one T cell receptor beta chain. The same CDR3 arises from other DNA sequences in this sample as well. CDR3 length: 14 residues. Germline V CDR1 and CDR2: KGHSH, LQKENI. Trimming took 1 base from V and 4 from J, leaving 7 bases between them. The sample belongs to a study of blood T cell repertoires in COVID-19. Study information: Sites across the United States, Italy and Spain contributed samples from acute and convalescent COVID-19. T cells, B-cell-depleted T cells, or PBMCs supplied cDNA or gDNA.

Methods used by the authors: The authors estimated nucleated cell counts from reference gene primer amplification. Produced via immunoSEQ multiplex PCR; TCRdb's table is partial and in-frame only. Clone size and V and J calls were adopted from that table, with D and trimming inferred from the DNA. Of 120,000 or so clones in the sample, around three quarters were seen once. The sequenced material came from peripheral blood. The chain links TRBV18 to TRBJ2-2, with D unclear. This clonotype originated in a man in his 70s with acute or convalescent COVID-19. The CDR3 coding sequence is TGTGCCAGCTCACCACAACGCAGCACCGGGGAGCTGTTTTTT. Its protein product is CASSPQRSTGELFF.